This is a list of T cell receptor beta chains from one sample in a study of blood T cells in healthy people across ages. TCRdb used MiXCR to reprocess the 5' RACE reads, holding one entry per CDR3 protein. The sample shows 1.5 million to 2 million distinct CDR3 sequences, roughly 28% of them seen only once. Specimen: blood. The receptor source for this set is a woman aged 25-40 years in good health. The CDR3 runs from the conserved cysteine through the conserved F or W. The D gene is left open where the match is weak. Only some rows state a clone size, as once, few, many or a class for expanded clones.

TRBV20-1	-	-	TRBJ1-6	CSATDTGNSPLHF	TGCAGTGCTACCGACACCGGTAATTCACCCCTCCACTTT
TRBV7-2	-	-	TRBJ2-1	CASSPGRVDEQFF	TGTGCCAGCAGCCCGGGACGGGTGGATGAGCAGTTCTTC
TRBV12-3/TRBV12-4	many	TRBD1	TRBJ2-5	CASGGDRGQETQYF	TGTGCCAGCGGGGGAGACAGGGGACAAGAGACCCAGTACTTC
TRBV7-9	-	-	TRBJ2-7	CASSLKARRVGIDEQYF	TGTGCCAGCAGTCTTAAGGCCCGCAGGGTCGGGATCGACGAGCAGTACTTC
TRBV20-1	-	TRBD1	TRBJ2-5	CSASQGILETQYF	TGCAGTGCCTCACAGGGGATTCTAGAGACCCAGTACTTC
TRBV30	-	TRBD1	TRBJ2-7	CAWTGTDSFYEQYF	TGTGCCTGGACCGGGACAGATAGTTTTTACGAGCAGTACTTC
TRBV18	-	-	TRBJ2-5	CASSPPGRTKETQYF	TGTGCCAGCTCACCACCTGGGCGGACCAAAGAGACCCAGTACTTC
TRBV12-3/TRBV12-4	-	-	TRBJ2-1	CASSPTRESCYEQFF	TGTGCCAGCAGTCCTACCAGGGAGTCCTGTTATGAGCAGTTCTTC
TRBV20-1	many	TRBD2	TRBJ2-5	CSARTSEAGGSQETQYF	TGCAGTGCTAGGACCTCGGAAGCGGGGGGATCACAAGAGACCCAGTACTTC
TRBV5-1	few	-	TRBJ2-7	CASSFRTAALEQYF	TGCGCCAGCAGCTTCAGGACAGCGGCCCTCGAGCAGTACTTC
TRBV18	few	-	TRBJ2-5	CASSPSQREETQYF	TGTGCCAGCTCACCAAGCCAGAGGGAAGAGACCCAGTACTTC
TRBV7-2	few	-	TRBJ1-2	CASSLDPTGTYYGYTF	TGTGCCAGCAGCTTAGACCCTACCGGGACCTACTATGGCTACACCTTC
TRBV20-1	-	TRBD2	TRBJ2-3	CSARVPSGDADTQYF	TGCAGTGCTAGGGTTCCTAGCGGGGACGCAGATACGCAGTATTTT
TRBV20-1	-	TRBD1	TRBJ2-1	CSARGRLDRGKNNEQFF	TGCAGTGCTAGAGGGAGGCTTGACAGGGGAAAAAACAATGAGCAGTTCTTC
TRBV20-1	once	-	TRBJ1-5	CSARGSGRKGQPQHF	TGCAGTGCTAGAGGCAGTGGGAGGAAAGGTCAGCCCCAGCATTTT
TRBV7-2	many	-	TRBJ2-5	CASSGGGGETQYF	TGTGCCAGCAGCGGGGGAGGGGGGGAGACCCAGTACTTC
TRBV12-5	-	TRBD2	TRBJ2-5	CAGGWTSVETQYF	TGTGCTGGTGGCTGGACTAGCGTTGAGACCCAGTACTTC
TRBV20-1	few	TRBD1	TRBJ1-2	CSALPPGTGAGYTF	TGCAGTGCACTACCGCCCGGGACAGGCGCGGGCTACACCTTC
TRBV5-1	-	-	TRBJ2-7	CASGPNVGGLGYEQYF	TGCGCCAGCGGCCCGAACGTCGGGGGGCTTGGTTACGAGCAGTACTTC
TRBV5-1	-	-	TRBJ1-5	CASELGQRIFNQPQHF	TGCGCCAGCGAGTTAGGACAGCGTATATTCAATCAGCCCCAGCATTTT
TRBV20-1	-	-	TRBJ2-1	CSAPEHNEQFF	TGCAGTGCCCCAGAACACAATGAGCAGTTCTTC
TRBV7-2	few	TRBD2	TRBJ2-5	CASSSPSGLAGGPGGYF	TGTGCCAGCAGCTCACCCTCAGGACTAGCGGGAGGGCCGGGGGGGTACTTC
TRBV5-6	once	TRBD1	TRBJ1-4	CASSAAGTGLINEKLFF	TGTGCCAGCAGCGCCGCCGGGACAGGCCTTATAAATGAAAAACTGTTTTTT
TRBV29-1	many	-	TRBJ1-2	CSVTQGNDYGYTF	TGCAGCGTGACACAGGGAAATGACTATGGCTACACCTTC
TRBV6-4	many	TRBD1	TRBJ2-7	CASGAPQGATYEQYF	TGTGCCAGCGGAGCTCCACAGGGGGCTACCTACGAGCAGTACTTC
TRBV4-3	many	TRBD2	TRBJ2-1	CASSQGWGSGSDEQFF	TGCGCCAGCAGCCAAGGGTGGGGTAGCGGGAGCGACGAGCAGTTCTTC
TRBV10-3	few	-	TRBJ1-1	CAISASPLANTEAFF	TGTGCCATCAGTGCTAGCCCGCTTGCGAACACTGAAGCTTTCTTT
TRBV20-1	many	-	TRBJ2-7	CSARDLSYEQYF	TGCAGCGCCCGGGACCTCTCTTACGAGCAGTACTTC
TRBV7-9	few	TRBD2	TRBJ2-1	CASGLTSGRYNEQFF	TGTGCCAGCGGCCTAACTAGCGGGAGATACAATGAGCAGTTCTTC
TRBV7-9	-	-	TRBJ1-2	CASSLEDRGDRKGYTF	TGTGCCAGCAGCTTAGAGGACCGGGGGGATCGAAAGGGCTACACCTTC
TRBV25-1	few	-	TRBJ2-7	CASSGRYSYEQYF	TGTGCCAGCAGCGGCCGATACTCCTACGAGCAGTACTTC
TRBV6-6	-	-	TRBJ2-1	CASQRGGSYNEQFF	TGTGCCAGCCAGAGAGGTGGGTCCTACAATGAGCAGTTCTTC
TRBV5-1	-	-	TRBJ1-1	CASTRTNLDTEAFF	TGCGCCAGCACCCGGACTAATTTGGACACTGAAGCTTTCTTT
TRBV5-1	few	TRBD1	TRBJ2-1	CASQSGTGMYNEQFF	TGCGCCAGCCAAAGCGGGACAGGGATGTACAATGAGCAGTTCTTC
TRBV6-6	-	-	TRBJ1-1	CACRVYGTEAFF	TGTGCCTGCCGGGTGTACGGGACTGAAGCTTTCTTT
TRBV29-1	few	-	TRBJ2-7	CSVEGRPGYEQYF	TGCAGCGTTGAGGGCCGGCCGGGATACGAGCAGTACTTC
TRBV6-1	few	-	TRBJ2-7	CASNPPHEQYF	TGTGCCAGCAATCCTCCCCACGAGCAGTACTTC
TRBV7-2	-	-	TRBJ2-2	CASSYPSPTGELFF	TGTGCCAGCAGCTACCCCTCCCCCACCGGGGAGCTGTTTTTT
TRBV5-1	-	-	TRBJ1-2	CASSLTGLEIGYTF	TGCGCCAGCAGCCTTACAGGCCTCGAGATTGGCTACACCTTC
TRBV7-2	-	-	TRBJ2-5	CASREDGTQYF	TGTGCCAGCAGGGAGGATGGGACCCAGTACTTC
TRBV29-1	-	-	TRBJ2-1	CSVWDNEQFF	TGCAGCGTCTGGGACAATGAGCAGTTCTTC
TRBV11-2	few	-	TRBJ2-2	CASSHQTGPGELFF	TGTGCCAGCAGCCACCAGACAGGCCCCGGGGAGCTGTTTTTT
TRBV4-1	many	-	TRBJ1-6	CASSRLIDRKDNSPLHF	TGCGCCAGCAGCCGACTCATAGACAGGAAGGATAATTCACCCCTCCACTTT
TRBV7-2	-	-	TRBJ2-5	CASSATGLQETQYF	TGTGCCAGCAGCGCCACGGGACTCCAAGAGACCCAGTACTTC
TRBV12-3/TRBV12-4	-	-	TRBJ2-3	CAGSTTGGLADTQYF	TGTGCCGGCAGCACAACGGGGGGCCTCGCAGATACGCAGTATTTT
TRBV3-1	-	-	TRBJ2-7	CASSLDATYITYEQYF	TGTGCCAGCAGCCTAGACGCAACTTATATAACTTACGAGCAGTACTTC
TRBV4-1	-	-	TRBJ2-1	CASSQPDAGLSYNEQFF	TGCGCCAGCAGCCAGCCAGACGCGGGCCTATCCTACAATGAGCAGTTCTTC
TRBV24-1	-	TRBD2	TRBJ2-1	CATSDFSGGARDEQFF	TGTGCCACCAGTGATTTCAGCGGGGGGGCTCGGGATGAGCAGTTCTTC